The 5 T cell receptor beta chains in this list originate from one sample, sequenced in a study of fetal regulatory T cell absence and autoimmunity. Repertoires were generated with immunoSEQ multiplex PCR, while TCRdb's copy carries only in-frame clones and drops some. The table has roughly 95,000 clones, approximately 75% seen once. Sequenced sample: pancreas tissue. The source of these receptors is a male donor with IPEX syndrome.

As DNA, the CDR3 is TGTGCCAGCAGCTTAGGACTCCCGGGACTAGCGGGAGCAGATACGCAGTATTTT. It encodes CASSLGLPGLAGADTQYF. The rearrangement uses TRBV7-2 and TRBJ2-3, with 14 bases fitting TRBD2. CDR3 length equals 18 residues. The ends lost 1 base at V and 4 bases at J; junction bases unmatched: 7. Looked up from germline, CDR1 is SGHTA and CDR2 is FQGNSA.

This chain links TRBV5-1 with TRBJ2-2, with 7 bases identical to TRBD1. Germline loops: CDR1 SGHRS, CDR2 YFSETQ. The ends lost 4 bases at V and 6 bases at J; junction bases unmatched: 9. The CDR3 has 15 amino acids. The CDR3, as DNA: TGCGCCAGCAGCACGCATCACAGGGGAGCCGGGGAGCTGTTTTTT. As protein: CASSTHHRGAGELFF.

V usage is TRBV9 and J usage is TRBJ1-3, with a weak D call TRBD1 (6 bases). The germline V gene encodes CDR1 SGDLS and CDR2 YYNGEE. This CDR3 is 16 amino acids long. Trimming took off 3 bases at V and 4 bases at J, with 17 bases between the two ends. The CDR3 DNA reads TGTGCCAGCAGCGCGTCAAGGGGGGGAACGGGAAACACCATATATTTT. Encoded protein: CASSASRGGTGNTIYF. Drawing the rest from reference TRBV9 and TRBJ1-3, the complete variable domain is DSGVTQTPKHLITATGQRVTLRCSPRSGDLSVYWYQQSLDQGLQFLIQYYNGEERAKGNILERFSAQQFPDLHSELNLSSLELGDSALYFCASSASRGGTGNTIYFGEGSWLTVV.

The V call is TRBV12-5, the J call TRBJ2-1; 14 nucleotides agree with TRBD2. After removal of 6 bases from V and 15 bases from J, the junction contained 13 bases not matched to a gene. CDR1 and CDR2 from the germline V gene are LGHNT and FRNRAP. This CDR3 spans 15 amino acids. CDR3 coding DNA: TGTGCTAGTGGCGTGAAAGGACTAGCGGGGGGAAGGGGGTTCTTC. This translates into CASGVKGLAGGRGFF.

This rearrangement joins TRBV21-1 to TRBJ2-3; TRBD1, the table's D call, lacks a check against the DNA. TRBV21-1 is a pseudogene. This CDR3 contains 14 residues. CDR3 coding DNA: TGTGCCAGCAGCCTCCGGACACCCACAGATACGCAGTATTTT. Translation gives CASSLRTPTDTQYF.